One and the same sample provided the 4 T cell receptor beta chains below, sequenced in a study of graft-versus-host responses after intestinal transplantation. Clones were sequenced by immunoSEQ multiplex PCR, and TCRdb holds only the in-frame ones, with some missing. The sample has around 40,000 clones; around four fifths are singletons. Material: PBMCs, obtained 1,000 to 1,200 days after transplant. These receptors were collected from a human patient who received an intestinal transplant, so some T cells may come from the graft donor.

The J gene is TRBJ2-3, the V gene TRBV27; 10 bases line up with TRBD2. This CDR3 is built from 14 residues. Germline CDR1 is MNHEY and CDR2 is SMNVEV (reference sequence). Trimming at V came to 5 bases and at J to 5 bases, leaving 4 bases not matched to a gene. In DNA form, the CDR3 reads TGTGCCAGCAGTACTGGACTAGCGGAAGATACGCAGTATTTT. Protein sequence: CASSTGLAEDTQYF.

This clone is a singleton in its sample. The CDR3 DNA follows: TGTGCCAGCAGCTCAGGGTTCGGCACTGAAGCTTTCTTT. This gives the protein CASSSGFGTEAFF. The chain uses TRBV7-3 and TRBJ1-1; a possible D gene is TRBD1 (5 bases). V lost 4 bases to trimming and J lost 4 bases, with 10 bases between them. The CDR3 loop spans 13 amino acids. Per germline, CDR1 SGHTA and CDR2 FQGTGA. Based on the CDR3 plus reference TRBV7-3 and TRBJ1-1, the full variable domain is GAGVSQTPSNKVTEKGKYVELRCDPISGHTALYWYRQSLGQGPEFLIYFQGTGAADDSGLPNDRFFAVRPEGSVSTLKIQRTERGDSAVYLCASSSGFGTEAFFGQGTRLTVV.

The rearrangement uses TRBV27 and TRBJ1-6, with 8 bases aligning to TRBD1. The CDR3 spans 19 residues. The V gene's germline CDR1 is MNHEY and CDR2 SMNVEV (reference sequence). The J segment lost 10 bases and the V segment lost 5 bases, leaving 22 bases of the junction unmatched. CDR3 sequence reads: CASSLRGPGGFSLESPLHF. In nucleotides, the CDR3 is TGTGCCAGCAGTCTCCGGGGGCCAGGGGGCTTTTCGTTGGAATCACCCCTCCACTTT.

Turning to this clone: Other DNA sequences of this sample code for an identical CDR3. The chain joins TRBV28 to TRBJ2-2; no definite D call. Germline lookup yields CDR1 MDHEN and CDR2 SYDVKM. The CDR3 runs to 12 residues. V was pared by 2 bases and J by 6 bases, with 4 bases between. The DNA for the CDR3 is TGTGCCAGCAGTTTACTAGCCGGGGAGCTGTTTTTT. This gives the protein CASSLLAGELFF.